This paragraph covers one TCR beta chain sequence. Other DNA sequences of this sample code for an identical CDR3. This specimen belongs to a study of blood T cell repertoires in COVID-19. Under the authors' procedure: Amplification of reference gene primers provided the estimated nucleated cell counts. Assay used: immunoSEQ multiplex PCR; TCRdb lists only in-frame clones, some missing. V and J calls plus clone size are reproduced from that table; the DNA served to infer D and trimming. The sample shows 150,000 or so clones, 85% of them seen only once. CDR1 WNHNN and CDR2 SYGVQD come from the germline V gene (reference sequence). The CDR3 runs to 15 residues. J was trimmed by 4 bases and V by 3 bases; bases with no gene match: 4.

This sequence originates from a human donor with acute or convalescent COVID-19. The donor label of this sample is uncertain. Sequenced sample: peripheral blood. V is TRBV10-1 and J is TRBJ2-2, with 8 bases lining up with TRBD1. This CDR3 is CASSDQGAGTGELFF. In DNA form, the CDR3 reads TGCGCCAGCAGTGATCAGGGGGCCGGCACCGGGGAGCTGTTTTTT.